This T cell receptor (beta chain) emerged from a study of CD8 T cells in Susac syndrome (dated by TCRdb to the late 2010s). Background for the entire study: The study used repertoire sequencing to test whether antigen drove CD8+ T cell activation and differentiation in Susac syndrome. The clonality of the CD8+ T cell repertoire was compared across 11 to 12 healthy donors, some 14 Susac syndrome patients and around 16 multiple sclerosis patients. Paper-wide results and their limitations: The number of individuals in the TCR sequencing and HLA analysis was recognized as being relatively small.

Comments on this clonotype: Its antigen is currently not known. No per-base quality is available; no much larger clone lies one base away.

Peripheral blood CD8+ and CD4+ T cells from healthy donors, Susac syndrome patients and multiple sclerosis patients were profiled using high-throughput TCR beta sequencing. Healthy donors were included as age- and sex-matched controls. Bulk CD8+ and CD4+ T cells were purified magnetically by negative isolation, whereas CD8+ TEMRA cells were enriched by FACS. Blood was collected in EDTA tubes and processed within 24 hours, with PBMCs isolated through density gradient centrifugation. PBMCs intended for TCR sequencing were cryopreserved in liquid nitrogen and thawed later in a water bath at 37 degrees C. The sorted or isolated CD4+, CD8+ and CD8+ TEMRA cells had a purity of 90% or higher. CDR1 and CDR2 were assigned from the germline V gene as SNHLY and FYNNEI. The cysteine opens and the phenylalanine closes a CDR3 of 16 amino acids. Of the read, only the CDR3 DNA is kept; its 48 bases are in frame from base 1. V loses 3 bases, J loses 6 bases, and the germline ends lie 19 bases apart.

RNA was extracted using the RNeasy kit, and roughly 0.5 to 1 ug of the RNA was reverse transcribed with random hexamers. TCR beta CDR3 regions were amplified with the immunoSEQ multiplex PCR assay covering 54 Vbeta and 13 Jbeta segments. To correct PCR amplification bias, a synthetic template baseline was used for both primer optimization and computational correction. The study's processing was this. Reads were annotated to V, D and J genes per IMGT and analyzed with immunoSEQ Analyzer, keeping only productive sequences. Clonality was calculated as one minus the Shannon entropy normalized by log2 of the number of productive unique sequences. For each patient and control, public and private clones were evaluated among the 100 most prevalent clones. A clone was defined as Susac-specific if it was absent from the healthy and MS cohorts, from roughly 1,000 published viral clones and from other ImmuneACCESS disease sequences. TCRdb applied fastp at Q25 and MiXCR to the public reads, then kept only in-frame beta chains. Records with the same CDR3 protein are collapsed into one entry carrying the most frequent genes and DNA. The V and J calls here are based on TCRdb, not the publication. Present in this sample are about 80,000 distinct CDR3 sequences, around 94% of which were seen just once. Approximately 0.26% of the sample lies in the top ten.

Sequencing was done on a sample of CD8+ T cells from PBMCs. The chain was built from TRBV2 and TRBJ2-3; the D gene is not confidently resolved. The receptor's source is a human donor in good health. The nucleotides are TGTGCCAGCAGTGATTTAAGGCAGGCCCAGACGGATACGCAGTATTTT. Its protein is CASSDLRQAQTDTQYF.